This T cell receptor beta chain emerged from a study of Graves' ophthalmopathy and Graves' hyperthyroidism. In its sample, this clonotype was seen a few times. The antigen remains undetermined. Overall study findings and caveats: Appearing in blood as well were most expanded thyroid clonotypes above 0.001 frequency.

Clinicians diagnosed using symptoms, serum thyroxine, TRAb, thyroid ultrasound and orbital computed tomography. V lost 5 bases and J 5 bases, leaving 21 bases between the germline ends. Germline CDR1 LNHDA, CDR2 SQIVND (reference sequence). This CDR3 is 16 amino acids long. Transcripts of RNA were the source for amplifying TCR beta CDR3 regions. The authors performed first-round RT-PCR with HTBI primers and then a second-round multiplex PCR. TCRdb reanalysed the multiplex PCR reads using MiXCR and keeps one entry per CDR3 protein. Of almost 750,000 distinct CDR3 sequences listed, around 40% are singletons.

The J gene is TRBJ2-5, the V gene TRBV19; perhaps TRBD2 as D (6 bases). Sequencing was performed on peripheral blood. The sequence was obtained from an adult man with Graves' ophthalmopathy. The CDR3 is CASSWSGRRARETQYF. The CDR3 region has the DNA TGTGCCAGTAGTTGGTCCGGGAGAAGGGCGCGGGAGACCCAGTACTTC.